This T cell receptor (beta chain) was captured by sequencing in a study of T-cell reconstitution after alpha-beta-depleted transplantation in children. Construction of the TCRbeta library involved unique molecular identifiers. TCRdb re-analysed the PCR reads in MiXCR, keeping a single row per CDR3 protein. Of roughly 280,000 distinct CDR3 sequences in the sample, under 14% are singletons; the top ten hold roughly a quarter. General study findings and limits: By about two months after transplant, alpha-beta T cells reportedly arose from several hundred graft clones that had expanded. T-cell numbers and diversity one year post-transplant derived largely from freshly generated T cells. Recipient T cells and thymic progenitors that survived were the source of the high TCRbeta diversity seen at day 60 in some patients.

The length of the CDR3 is 15 residues. Deletions cut 1 base from V and 4 bases from J, with 12 bases between. Germline V CDR1 and CDR2: SGHRS, YFSETQ. At least ten counts were recorded for this clonotype. Its antigen is still unknown. The receptor's source is a male patient aged 2 to 9 who had a stem cell transplant for chronic granulomatous disease, so the T cells may come from the graft donor. The rearrangement uses TRBV5-1 and TRBJ2-1, with TRBD2 as a possible D gene (5 bases). Specimen: peripheral blood, collected 180 days after TCRalphabeta/CD19-depleted stem cell transplant. The CDR3 nucleotides read TGCGCCAGCAGCTTGATGAGCGGCACGTACAATGAGCAGTTCTTC. It translates to CASSLMSGTYNEQFF. Complete variable domain (other parts from reference TRBV5-1 and TRBJ2-1): KAGVTQTPRYLIKTRGQQVTLSCSPISGHRSVSWYQQTPGQGLQFLFEYFSETQRNKGNFPGRFSGRQFSNSRSEMNVSTLELGDSALYLCASSLMSGTYNEQFFGPGTRLTVL.